Shown below are 5 T cell receptor beta chains from a single sample sequenced in a study of shared clonotypes between healthy human individuals (dated by TCRdb to about 2020). Preparation of the library involved the immunoSEQ multiplex PCR assay. TCRdb took over this immuneACCESS table, retaining in-frame rearrangements with V and J assigned. Such tables are incomplete; in checked studies, under half of the missing clones stem from an unresolved V gene, and the remainder is unexplained. The sample contains roughly 490,000 clones, 60% to 85% of them found a single time. Of the sample, 10% to 15% falls within the top ten clones. The source material was PBMCs. Receptors originate from a woman aged 40 to 50 in good health. Some clones in this sample may be carry-over from other donors' samples.

This clone was counted only a few times. This chain links TRBV5-8 with TRBJ2-2; TRBD1 matches at 9 bases. This CDR3 is built from 17 residues. Per the germline V gene, CDR1 is SGHTS and CDR2 is YDEGEE. With 4 bases clipped from V and 5 bases from J, the junction kept 12 bases outside the gene matches. The CDR3 loop reads CASSPTFPGQGTGELFF. As DNA, the CDR3 is TGTGCCAGCAGCCCCACTTTTCCGGGACAGGGAACCGGGGAGCTGTTTTTT.

Regarding this clone: A far more abundant clone sits one base away, making this likely a read error. CDR3 DNA sequence: TGTGCCTGGAGTATGCCGGCGGAGCCGTTTGTGTACTTC. Translating gives CAWSMPAEPFVYF. This chain uses TRBV30 with TRBJ2-7; D gene unclear. Trimming cost V 2 bases and J 12 bases, with 20 bases left between them. Germline V CDR1 and CDR2: GTSNPN, SVGIG (reference sequence). The CDR3 loop spans 13 amino acids.

This chain links TRBV2 with TRBJ2-2; D is unclear. The CDR3 is made up of 14 amino acids. V was cut by 5 bases and J by 5 bases, with 12 bases left in between. CDR1 and CDR2 (germline): SNHLY, FYNNEI. The CDR3 sequence: CASSHPGETGELFF. The CDR3 DNA reads as TGTGCCAGCAGTCATCCCGGAGAAACCGGGGAGCTGTTTTTT.

This chain joins TRBV27 and TRBJ1-5; weak D call: TRBD1 (6 bases). V was clipped by 5 bases and J by 7 bases, with 12 bases between them. CDR1 MNHEY and CDR2 SMNVEV come from the germline V gene (reference sequence). This CDR3 has 13 residues. The CDR3 reads CASSVQGRQPQHF. Here the CDR3 DNA reads TGTGCCAGCAGTGTACAGGGTCGGCAGCCCCAGCATTTT.

This clone turned up a few times. The V and J genes are TRBV28 and TRBJ1-1; D may be TRBD1 (5 bases). The germline V gene encodes CDR1 MDHEN and CDR2 SYDVKM. V dropped 6 bases and J dropped 1 base, with 18 bases sitting between them. The CDR3 runs 16 residues. This CDR3 reads CASSPGGFQGNTEAFF. CDR3 in DNA: TGTGCCAGCAGCCCCGGGGGGTTTCAGGGGAACACTGAAGCTTTCTTT. Variable domain in full (rest from reference TRBV28 and TRBJ1-1): DVKVTQSSRYLVKRTGEKVFLECVQDMDHENMFWYRQDPGLGLRLIYFSYDVKMKEKGDIPEGYSVSREKKERFSLILESASTNQTSMYLCASSPGGFQGNTEAFFGQGTRLTVV.